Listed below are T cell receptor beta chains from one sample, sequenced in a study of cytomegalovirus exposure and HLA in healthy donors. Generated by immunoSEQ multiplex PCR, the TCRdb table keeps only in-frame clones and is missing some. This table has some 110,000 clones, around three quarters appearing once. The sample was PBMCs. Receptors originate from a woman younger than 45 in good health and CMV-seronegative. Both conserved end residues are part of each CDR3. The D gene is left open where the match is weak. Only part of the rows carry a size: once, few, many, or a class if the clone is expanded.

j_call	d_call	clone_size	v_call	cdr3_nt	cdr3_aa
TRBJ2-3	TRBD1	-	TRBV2	TGTGCCAGCAGGCGACAGGGGGCGGGGGCGGATACGCAGTATTTT	CASRRQGAGADTQYF
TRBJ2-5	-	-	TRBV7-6	TGTGCCAGCAGCTTAGGTACCGCCCGGGAGACCCAGTACTTC	CASSLGTARETQYF
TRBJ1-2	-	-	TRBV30	TGTGCCTGGAGTGTACCAGGGCATACCTATGGCTACACCTTC	CAWSVPGHTYGYTF
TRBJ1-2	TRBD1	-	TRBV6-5	TGTGCCAGCAGCCTAATAGGACAGGCCGGCTACACCTTC	CASSLIGQAGYTF
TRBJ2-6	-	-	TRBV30	TGTGCCTGGAGTGTAGACAGGCAAAGCTCTGGGGCCAACGTCCTGACTTTC	CAWSVDRQSSGANVLTF
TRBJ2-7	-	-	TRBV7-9	TGTGCCAGCAGCTTAGATGGAGGATCTTACGAGCAGTACTTC	CASSLDGGSYEQYF
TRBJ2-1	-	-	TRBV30	TGTGCCTGGAGTGTACAGGGCGACCAGCAGTTCTTC	CAWSVQGDQQFF
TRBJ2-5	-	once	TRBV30	TGTGCCTGGAGTGCTCCGGGGATAGAGACCCAGTACTTC	CAWSAPGIETQYF
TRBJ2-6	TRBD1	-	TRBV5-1	TGCGCCAGCGGGACAGGGGCAGGGGCTGGGGCCAACGTCCTGACTTTC	CASGTGAGAGANVLTF
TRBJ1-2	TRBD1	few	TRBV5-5	TGTGCCAGCAGCTTGGACCGGGACAGGGGCTATGGCTACACCTTC	CASSLDRDRGYGYTF
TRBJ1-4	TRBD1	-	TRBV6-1	TGTGCCAGCAGTGATAGGACAGGGGGCGATGAAAAACTGTTTTTT	CASSDRTGGDEKLFF
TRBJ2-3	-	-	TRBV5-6	TGTGCCAGCGATGCGAGGAACTCGTTCGGTACGCAGTATTTT	CASDARNSFGTQYF
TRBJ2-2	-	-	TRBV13	TGTGCCAGCAGCTTTCAGGGAACCACCGGGGAGCTGTTTTTT	CASSFQGTTGELFF
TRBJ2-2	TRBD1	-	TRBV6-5	TGTGCCAGCAGTCCGGGACAGTCTACCGGGGAGCTGTTTTTT	CASSPGQSTGELFF
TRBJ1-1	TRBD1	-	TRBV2	TGTGCCAGCAGAGGGGACAGGGGAGAAGCTTTCTTT	CASRGDRGEAFF
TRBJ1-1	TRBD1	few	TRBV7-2	TGTGCCAGCAGCCGAACAGGGGCAGGGGGTGAAGCTTTCTTT	CASSRTGAGGEAFF
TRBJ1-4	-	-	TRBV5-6	TGTGCCAGCAGCTTTGGCAGTACTAATGAAAAACTGTTTTTT	CASSFGSTNEKLFF
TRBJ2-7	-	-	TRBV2	TGTGCCAGCATTGGGCAGGAGGCTACCTACGAGCAGTACTTC	CASIGQEATYEQYF
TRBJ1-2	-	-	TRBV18	TGTGCCAGCTCACCATTCAGGACAGCAACTAACTATGGCTACACCTTC	CASSPFRTATNYGYTF
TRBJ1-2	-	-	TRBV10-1	TGCGCCAGCAGTGAGTCCGGCAGGGCCGTACGTGGCTACACCTTC	CASSESGRAVRGYTF
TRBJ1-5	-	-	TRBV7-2	TGTGCCAGCAGCCCGCCAGGCCCCGAGGGTCAGCCCCAGCATTTT	CASSPPGPEGQPQHF
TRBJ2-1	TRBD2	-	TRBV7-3	TGTGCCAGCAGCCCCTCTAGGACTAGCGGGGGGTCCTACAATGAGCAGTTCTTC	CASSPSRTSGGSYNEQFF
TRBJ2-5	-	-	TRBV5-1	TGCGCCAGCAGCTTGGTAGGAGACCGGTGGGAGACCCAGTACTTC	CASSLVGDRWETQYF
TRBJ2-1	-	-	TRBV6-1	TGTGCCAGCAGTGACCTGAGTATGAGCAATGAGCAGTTCTTC	CASSDLSMSNEQFF
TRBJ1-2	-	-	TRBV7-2	TGTGCCAGCAGCACGCAGGGTAACTATGGCTACACCTTC	CASSTQGNYGYTF
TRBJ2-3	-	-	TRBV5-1	TGCGCCAGCAGCTTGATACAGGGAACAGATACGCAGTATTTT	CASSLIQGTDTQYF
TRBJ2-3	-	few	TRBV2	TGTGCCAGCAGTGCGGGAAGTCGGGAGCGGAAAGATACGCAGTATTTT	CASSAGSRERKDTQYF
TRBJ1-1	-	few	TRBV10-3	TGTGCCATCAGCCTTCAAGGGGACACTGAAGCTTTCTTT	CAISLQGDTEAFF
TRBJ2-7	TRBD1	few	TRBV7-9	TGTGCCAGCAGCCCCGACAGGGGAAGTCCCGAGCAGTACTTC	CASSPDRGSPEQYF
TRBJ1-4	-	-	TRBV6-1	TGTGCCACCGGGACTTTCTATGAAAAACTGTTTTTT	CATGTFYEKLFF
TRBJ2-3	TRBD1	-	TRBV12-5	TGTGCTAGTGGCACAGGGGAGACTAGCACAGATACGCAGTATTTT	CASGTGETSTDTQYF
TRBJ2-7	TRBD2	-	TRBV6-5	TGTGCCAGCAGTTACGGGCGGGAGCGGTACGAGCAGTACTTC	CASSYGRERYEQYF
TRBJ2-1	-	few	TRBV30	TGTGCCTGGAGTCAAAGCCCAGGACAGCACAATGAGCAGTTCTTC	CAWSQSPGQHNEQFF
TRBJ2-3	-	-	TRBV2	TGTGCCAGCAGTGAATTTCGGGACAATACGCAGTATTTT	CASSEFRDNTQYF
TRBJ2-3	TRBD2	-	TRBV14	TGTGCCAGCAGCCCCCAGACCCCTCCCAATAGCGGGAAGAGCACAGATACGCAGTATTTT	CASSPQTPPNSGKSTDTQYF
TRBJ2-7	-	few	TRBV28	TGTGCCAGCACGACACGCTCCTACGAGCAGTACTTC	CASTTRSYEQYF
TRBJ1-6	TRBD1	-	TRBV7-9	TGTGCCAGCAGCACGACAGGGGAGATTGGTTCACCCCTCCACTTT	CASSTTGEIGSPLHF
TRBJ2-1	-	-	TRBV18	TGTGCCAGCTCCCCCGGGGGCTACAATGAGCAGTTCTTC	CASSPGGYNEQFF
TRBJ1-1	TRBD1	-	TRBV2	TGTGCCAGCAGTGATAATTACAGGGGATACACTGAAGCTTTCTTT	CASSDNYRGYTEAFF
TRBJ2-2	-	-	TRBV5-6	TGTGCCAGCAGCTTTCAGAACACCGGGGAGCTGTTTTTT	CASSFQNTGELFF
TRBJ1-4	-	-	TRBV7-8	TGTGCCAGCAGCCCAGAACGAAAAAGTGAAAAACTGTTTTTT	CASSPERKSEKLFF
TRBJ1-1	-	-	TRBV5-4	TGTGCCAGCAGCTTTTATATGAACACTGAAGCTTTCTTT	CASSFYMNTEAFF
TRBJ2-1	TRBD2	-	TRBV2	TGTGCCAGCTCGGGGGGATACGATGAGCAGTTCTTC	CASSGGYDEQFF
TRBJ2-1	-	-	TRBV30	TGTGCCTGGAGTCGACACAACAATGAGCAGTTCTTC	CAWSRHNNEQFF
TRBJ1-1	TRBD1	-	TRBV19	TGTGCCAGTAGTACACAGGGGGCGCTGACTGAAGCTTTCTTT	CASSTQGALTEAFF
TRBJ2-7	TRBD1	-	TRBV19	TGTGCCAGTAGACCGACAGGGAGCCCCTACGAGCAGTACTTC	CASRPTGSPYEQYF
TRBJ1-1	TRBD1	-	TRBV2	TGTGCCAGCAGGCCAACAGGGGAGAACACTGAAGCTTTCTTT	CASRPTGENTEAFF
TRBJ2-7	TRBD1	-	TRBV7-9	TGTGCCAGCAGTCGGACCGGGACAGTTCCCCCTAAGCAGTACTTC	CASSRTGTVPPKQYF
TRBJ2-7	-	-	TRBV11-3	TGTGCCAGCAGTTTGGGCGCCAGCTCCTACGAGCAGTACTTC	CASSLGASSYEQYF
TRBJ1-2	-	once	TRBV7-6	TGTGCCAGCAGCTTAGGAGCCAGGGCCCCTTCTAACTATGGCTACACCTTC	CASSLGARAPSNYGYTF
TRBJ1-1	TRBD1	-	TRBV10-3	TGTGCCATCAGGGAAAGGGGGCCGAACACTGAAGCTTTCTTT	CAIRERGPNTEAFF
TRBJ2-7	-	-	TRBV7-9	TGTGCCAGCAGCTTAAAGAGTGAGCAGTACTTC	CASSLKSEQYF
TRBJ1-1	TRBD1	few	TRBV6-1	TGTGCCAGCAGTGAATCTGCAGGGGGCGGGACAAGCACTGAAGCTTTCTTT	CASSESAGGGTSTEAFF
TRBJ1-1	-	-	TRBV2	TGTGCCAGCAGTGAAGACAGGGAAGCTTTCTTT	CASSEDREAFF
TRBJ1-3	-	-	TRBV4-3	TGCGCCAGCAGCCCGCGGGTACACTCTGGAAACACCATATATTTT	CASSPRVHSGNTIYF
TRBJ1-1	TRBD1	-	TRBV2	TGTGCCAGCAGGGGGGGGACAGGGTTGAACACTGAAGCTTTCTTT	CASRGGTGLNTEAFF
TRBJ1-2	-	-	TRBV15	TGTGCCACCAGCAGAGAGACAGCCTACTATGGCTACACCTTC	CATSRETAYYGYTF
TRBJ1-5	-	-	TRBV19	TGTGCCAGTAGTATTGGGGTAGGACTCAATCAGCCCCAGCATTTT	CASSIGVGLNQPQHF
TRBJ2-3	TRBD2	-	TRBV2	TGTGCCAGCAGTGGAGCGGGAGGGCATGGAGATACGCAGTATTTT	CASSGAGGHGDTQYF
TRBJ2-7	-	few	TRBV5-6	TGTGCCAGCAGCATAGTAGGGGCGGGAACCTACGAGCAGTACTTC	CASSIVGAGTYEQYF